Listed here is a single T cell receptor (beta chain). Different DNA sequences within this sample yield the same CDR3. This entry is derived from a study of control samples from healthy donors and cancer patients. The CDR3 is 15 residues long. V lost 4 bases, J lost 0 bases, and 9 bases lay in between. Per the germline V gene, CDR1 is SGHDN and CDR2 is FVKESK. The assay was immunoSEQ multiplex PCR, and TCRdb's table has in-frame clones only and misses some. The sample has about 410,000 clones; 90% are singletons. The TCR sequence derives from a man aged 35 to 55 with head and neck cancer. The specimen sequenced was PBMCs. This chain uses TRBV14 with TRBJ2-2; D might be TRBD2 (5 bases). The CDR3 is CASSRPGTNTGELFF. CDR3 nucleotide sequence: TGTGCCAGCAGCCGCCCCGGGACGAACACCGGGGAGCTGTTTTTT.